The clone carrying this T cell receptor beta chain was seen repeatedly, ten times or more. Its antigen is not known. The time point is: persistent/refractory GD, antithyroid drugs over 5 years with positive TRAb. Researchers made the TCR library from RNA that was extracted from PBMCs. The patients included were those that came from an endocrinology department in Xi'an, China. This sample is drawn from a study of regulatory T cells in long-lasting Graves disease. Study-level points and caveats: Fewer public clonotypes were shared by new patients (approximately 1,000) than by persistent patients (2,741).

iRepertoire HTBI primers and Arm-PCR of CDR3 regions built TCR beta libraries. MiXCR, run by TCRdb on the multiplex PCR reads, gives a single entry per CDR3 protein. Counted here are fewer than 600,000 distinct CDR3 sequences, approximately 23% occurring once; the ten biggest clones make up around 13%. The sequence was collected from a female donor with Graves disease. Source: peripheral blood mononuclear cells (PBMCs), taken when the disease was refractory, from a patient treated with antithyroid drugs.

This chain's CDR3 is CASSADRDFSYEQYF. In DNA form, the CDR3 reads TGTGCCAGCAGTGCAGATAGAGACTTCTCCTACGAGCAGTACTTC. The chain links TRBV6-2 or TRBV6-3 to TRBJ2-7; D is uncertain. Between the trimmed V and J ends, which lost 5 bases and 0 bases, there was a span of 14 bases. The CDR3 spans 15 residues. CDR1 is MNHEY and CDR2 is SVGEGT in the germline V gene.